Shown below are 23 T cell receptor beta chains from a single sample sequenced in a study of blood T cell repertoires in COVID-19. TCRdb's table, derived via immunoSEQ multiplex PCR, lists solely in-frame clones and lacks some. The sample has 20,000 to 30,000 clones; almost 90% are singletons. Sequenced material: peripheral blood. These receptor sequences come from a woman in her sixties with active COVID-19.

The V call is TRBV6-1, the J call TRBJ2-1; 10 bases fit TRBD2. The J segment lost 8 bases and the V segment lost 4 bases, leaving 11 bases of the junction unmatched. The CDR3 extends over 16 amino acids. Germline V gene data show CDR1 as MNHNS and CDR2 as SASEGT. CDR3 in amino acids: CASSVLSGRASYEQFF. The CDR3, as DNA: TGTGCCAGCAGTGTGCTCAGCGGGAGGGCCTCGTATGAGCAGTTCTTC.

This sequence joins TRBV28 and TRBJ1-2; 11 bases agree with TRBD1. Trimming removed 1 base from V and 13 bases from J; junction bases left unmatched: 17. CDR1 and CDR2 from the germline V gene are MDHEN and SYDVKM. The CDR3 has 17 amino acids. The CDR3 reads CASSLLRTGGGKDGITF. CDR3 in DNA: TGTGCCAGCAGTTTATTACGGACAGGGGGCGGTAAGGACGGGATCACCTTC.

V and J are TRBV7-9 and TRBJ1-1, with D possibly matching TRBD1 (5 bases). The CDR3 runs to 13 residues. Germline values: CDR1 SEHNR, CDR2 FQNEAQ (reference sequence). V lost 3 bases to trimming and J lost 2 bases, with 7 bases between them. CDR3 region: CASSFGGNTEAFF. The CDR3 DNA reads as TGTGCCAGCAGCTTCGGGGGAAACACTGAAGCTTTCTTT.

The chain couples TRBV9 to TRBJ2-3; D ambiguous. Germline-derived CDR1 and CDR2 are SGDLS and YYNGEE. The CDR3 length is 14 residues. The ends were cut back, 4 bases at V and 0 bases at J, with 9 bases in the middle. The chain's CDR3 is CASSPFVSTDTQYF. CDR3 sequence (DNA): TGTGCCAGCAGCCCCTTCGTCAGCACAGATACGCAGTATTTT.

The rearrangement links TRBV10-3 to TRBJ2-1; 7 bases are shared with TRBD2. The CDR3 contains 15 residues. Germline V CDR1 and CDR2: ENHRY, SYGVKD. The V segment lost 3 bases and the J segment 4 bases; nucleotides outside the gene matches: 6. The CDR3 region has the DNA TGTGCCATCAGTGAAGGTGGGAGGGTTTACAATGAGCAGTTCTTC. It translates to CAISEGGRVYNEQFF.

This clone was seen a single time. V usage is TRBV10-1 and J usage is TRBJ2-7, with TRBD2 matching over 7 bases. CDR1 and CDR2 from the germline V gene are WNHNN and SYGVQD (reference sequence). The CDR3 extends over 15 amino acids. The junction had 8 bases not matched to a gene; V was cut back by 1 base and J by 5 bases. CDR3: CASSEFRDYPNEQYF. CDR3 nucleotides: TGCGCCAGCAGTGAGTTCCGGGACTATCCCAACGAGCAGTACTTC.

The chain links TRBV7-9 to TRBJ2-1, with 9 bases aligning to TRBD1. The CDR3 length is 14 residues. CDR1 is SEHNR, CDR2 FQNEAQ, per germline (reference sequence). V lost 1 base and J lost 11; bases outside the gene matches: 6. CDR3 loop: CASSLGTGGFKQFF. The CDR3, as DNA: TGTGCCAGCAGCTTAGGAACAGGGGGCTTTAAGCAGTTCTTC.

The genes are TRBV9 and TRBJ1-3, with D possibly being TRBD1 (5 bases). The germline V and J ends were trimmed by 0 bases and 7 bases, with 14 bases remaining between them. The CDR3 is made up of 15 amino acids. CDR1 and CDR2 from the germline V gene are SGDLS and YYNGEE. Here the CDR3 reads CASSVGQGGGNTIYF. As DNA, the CDR3 is TGTGCCAGCAGCGTAGGCCAGGGCGGGGGGAACACCATATATTTT.

This sequence joins TRBV24-1 and TRBJ2-5; TRBD1 agrees at 12 bases. CDR3 length: 17 amino acids. CDR1 and CDR2 (germline): KGHDR, SFDVKD. Trimming took 3 bases from V and 5 from J; bases not matched to a gene: 9. The CDR3: CATSDPVGQGAWETQYF. For the CDR3, the DNA is TGTGCCACCAGTGATCCCGTGGGACAGGGGGCTTGGGAGACCCAGTACTTC.

The rearrangement links TRBV7-3 to TRBJ2-3, with D possibly matching TRBD2 (6 bases). The V gene's germline CDR1 is SGHTA and CDR2 FQGTGA. The V gene lost 2 bases and the J gene lost 2 bases, with 11 bases spanning the gap. The CDR3 is 15 residues long. The CDR3 DNA is TGTGCCAGCAGCTTAGGTGGGAGGACCACAGATACGCAGTATTTT. Translation: CASSLGGRTTDTQYF.

The CDR3 DNA follows: TGTGCCAGCCGGGACTCCGGGGAGCTGTTTTTT. Its protein product is CASRDSGELFF. The chain combines TRBV18 with TRBJ2-2, with a tentative D call TRBD2 (6 bases). V was trimmed by 8 bases and J by 6 bases, leaving 7 bases between them. CDR3 length equals 11 residues. Per germline, CDR1 KGHSH and CDR2 LQKENI.

The genes are TRBV19 and TRBJ2-3; 11 bases are a match to TRBD2. This CDR3 spans 16 amino acids. Germline V gene sequence: CDR1 LNHDA, CDR2 SQIVND (reference sequence). V dropped 3 bases and J dropped 2; count of bases not matched to a gene: 4. The CDR3 protein is CASSILAGGDTDTQYF. The CDR3 DNA sequence: TGTGCCAGTAGTATTCTAGCGGGAGGCGACACAGATACGCAGTATTTT.

In this sample, this clone turned up a few times. The chain links TRBV7-2 to TRBJ2-7; weak D call: TRBD1 (6 bases). The germline V and J ends were trimmed by 2 bases and 2 bases, with 16 bases remaining between them. The germline V gene has CDR1 SGHTA and CDR2 FQGNSA. This CDR3 comprises 16 residues. The CDR3 protein is CASSLILGTIPYEQYF. DNA of the CDR3: TGTGCCAGCAGCTTAATTTTGGGGACAATACCCTACGAGCAGTACTTC.

This clone was detected once. This chain joins TRBV5-5 and TRBJ2-7; TRBD2 matches 8 bases. The junction had 7 bases not matched to a gene; V was cut back by 3 bases and J by 2 bases. The CDR3 is 15 residues long. CDR1 is SGHKS and CDR2 is YYEKEE in the germline V gene (reference sequence). CDR3 amino acids: CASSWGAGDAYEQYF. CDR3 coding DNA: TGTGCCAGCAGCTGGGGAGCGGGAGACGCCTACGAGCAGTACTTC.

This chain uses TRBV30 with TRBJ2-7; 11 bases align to TRBD2. Germline CDR1 is GTSNPN and CDR2 is SVGIG (reference sequence). The J segment lost 7 bases and the V segment lost 3 bases, leaving 8 bases of the junction unmatched. The CDR3 loop spans 14 amino acids. CDR3 DNA: TGTGCCTGGAGCCATCTAGCGGGAGGTGGTGAGCAGTACTTC. This gives the protein CAWSHLAGGGEQYF. Using reference TRBV30 and TRBJ2-7 for the parts outside the CDR3, the full variable domain is SQTIHQWPATLVQPVGSPLSLECTVEGTSNPNLYWYRQAAGRGLQLLFYSVGIGQISSEVPQNLSASRPQDRQFILSSKKLLLSDSGFYLCAWSHLAGGGEQYFGPGTRLTVT.

The rearrangement links TRBV13 to TRBJ2-1; 13 bases line up with TRBD2. Germline V lookup: CDR1 PRHDT, CDR2 FYEKMQ (reference sequence). The CDR3 consists of 15 residues. The J segment lost 3 bases and the V segment lost 9 bases, leaving 5 bases of the junction unmatched. The CDR3 DNA is TGTGCCAGTCGACTAGCGGGAGGTAGCTACAATGAGCAGTTCTTC. Its translation: CASRLAGGSYNEQFF.

The rearrangement joins TRBV9 to TRBJ2-6, with D perhaps matching TRBD1 (6 bases). Germline CDR1 is SGDLS and CDR2 is YYNGEE. The CDR3 consists of 19 residues. The V and J ends lost 3 bases and 0 bases respectively, with 19 bases between them. The DNA of the CDR3 is TGTGCCAGCAGCGAACAAGCCGGGACAAAGGACTCTGGGGCCAACGTCCTGACTTTC. Protein: CASSEQAGTKDSGANVLTF.

This chain joins TRBV10-1 and TRBJ2-7; 8 bases map to TRBD1. Per germline, CDR1 WNHNN and CDR2 SYGVQD (reference sequence). With V trimmed by 7 bases and J by 6 bases, 14 bases remained unmatched. The CDR3 is 15 residues long. Here the CDR3 DNA reads TGCGCCAGCAAGGAGGGGACAGGCCACGGATGCGAGCAGTACTTC. Amino acid sequence: CASKEGTGHGCEQYF.

As DNA, the CDR3 is TGCGCCAGCAGCTTGGGGACAGGGAATAATTCACCCCTCCACTTT. Its protein is CASSLGTGNNSPLHF. This sequence joins TRBV5-1 and TRBJ1-6, with TRBD1 matching over 8 bases. Looked up from germline, CDR1 is SGHRS and CDR2 is YFSETQ. V lost 0 bases and J lost 5; bases outside the gene matches: 1. CDR3 size: 15 residues.

DNA of the CDR3: TGTGCCACCAGCAGGGAGGACAGGCAAGAGACCCAGTACTTC. The encoded protein is CATSREDRQETQYF. The chain joins TRBV15 to TRBJ2-5, with TRBD1 identical over 7 bases. Looked up from germline, CDR1 is LNHNV and CDR2 is YYDKDF (reference sequence). Trimming cost V 3 bases and J 2 bases; bases outside gene matches: 3. The CDR3 loop spans 14 amino acids.

The rearrangement joins TRBV19 to TRBJ2-1; 12 positions agree with TRBD2. This CDR3 is built from 17 residues. V trimming: 5 bases; J trimming: 8 bases; junction bases outside the gene matches: 13. CDR1 is LNHDA and CDR2 is SQIVND in the germline V gene (reference sequence). CDR3 sequence (DNA): TGTGCCAGTAGTGCCTACACGACTAGCGGGAGACGGTATGAGCAGTTCTTC. Its protein is CASSAYTTSGRRYEQFF.

The rearrangement joins TRBV6-2 or TRBV6-3 to TRBJ2-3; no definite D call. The CDR3 length is 12 residues. Germline-derived CDR1 and CDR2 are MNHEY and SVGEGT. Trimming shortened V by 5 bases and J by 4 bases, and 7 bases separated the two germline ends. CDR3 in amino acids: CASSHPADTQYF. The CDR3 DNA reads TGTGCCAGCAGTCACCCGGCAGATACGCAGTATTTT.

The chain's CDR3 is CASSLTVETQYF. CDR3 nucleotides: TGTGCCAGCAGTTTAACTGTGGAGACCCAGTACTTC. The chain links TRBV12-3 or TRBV12-4 to TRBJ2-5; D ambiguous. The CDR3 length is 12 residues. Trimming took off 2 bases at V and 5 bases at J, with 6 bases between the two ends.